The 9 T cell receptor beta chains below were found in one sample sequenced in a study of Tregs in tolerant kidney transplant recipients (dated by TCRdb to between 2018 and 2021). The meaning of the sample's time point label: blood sample drawn before combined kidney and bone marrow transplant. The library came from the immunoSEQ multiplex PCR assay. Drawn from immuneACCESS, this table holds only the in-frame rearrangements with V and J called that TCRdb kept. Clones are partly lost; checked studies trace under half to an unresolved V gene and leave the rest unexplained. Recorded for this sample are fewer than 80,000 clones; 85% to 90% of them occurred a single time. The top ten clones comprise around 0.4% of the sample. Sample: CD4+ T cells from blood, taken before the transplant. The receptors shown here come from a human donor who received a combined kidney and bone marrow transplant.

The V gene is TRBV4-3, the J gene TRBJ2-7; D may be TRBD1 (5 bases). This CDR3 spans 17 amino acids. Trimming took off 2 bases at V and 0 bases at J, with 17 bases between the two ends. CDR1 and CDR2 from the germline V gene are LGHNA and YSLEER. The CDR3 region is CASSQFVRGADSYEQYF. In DNA, the CDR3 is TGCGCCAGCAGCCAATTTGTGCGTGGGGCGGACTCCTACGAGCAGTACTTC.

The chain links TRBV5-1 to TRBJ2-1, with no clear D. Trimming removed 3 bases at V and 9 bases at J, with 13 bases between. CDR1 and CDR2 from the germline V gene are SGHRS and YFSETQ. This CDR3 region has 13 residues. CDR3 protein: CASSYTLTSEQFF. The CDR3 nucleotides are TGCGCCAGCAGCTATACCCTTACTTCTGAGCAGTTCTTC.

The chain couples TRBV19 to TRBJ2-7, with 10 positions matching TRBD2. Germline V gene lookup returns CDR1 LNHDA and CDR2 SQIVND (reference sequence). The CDR3 length is 15 residues. Trimming cost V 6 bases and J 3 bases; bases outside gene matches: 8. The CDR3 coding sequence is TGTGCCAGTAGCCCCCTAGCGGGAGTTAGCTACGAGCAGTACTTC. Encoded protein: CASSPLAGVSYEQYF. The complete variable domain, with remaining parts taken from reference TRBV19 and TRBJ2-7, reads DGGITQSPKYLFRKEGQNVTLSCEQNLNHDAMYWYRQDPGQGLRLIYYSQIVNDFQKGDIAEGYSVSREKKESFPLTVTSAQKNPTAFYLCASSPLAGVSYEQYFGPGTRLTVT.

V usage is TRBV28 and J usage is TRBJ2-7; 14 bases agree with TRBD2. Unmatched junction bases numbered 8, after V lost 7 bases and J lost 9 bases. The germline gives CDR1 MDHEN, CDR2 SYDVKM. This CDR3 has 14 amino acids. The CDR3 sequence is CASTTGTSGRPQYF. CDR3 DNA: TGTGCCAGCACCACCGGGACTAGCGGGAGACCGCAGTACTTC.

Comments on this clone: At the DNA level, this CDR3 is encoded by other sequences in the same sample as well. The chain is built from TRBV28 and TRBJ1-5; a weak D match, TRBD1 (5 bases). Germline lookup yields CDR1 MDHEN and CDR2 SYDVKM. CDR3 size: 17 residues. V was pared by 4 bases and J by 0 bases, with 16 bases between. The CDR3 DNA reads TGTGCCAGCAGTTCACCCCCCAGGGTCCGTAGCAATCAGCCCCAGCATTTT. Protein product: CASSSPPRVRSNQPQHF. The whole variable domain, filled in from reference TRBV28 and TRBJ1-5, reads DVKVTQSSRYLVKRTGEKVFLECVQDMDHENMFWYRQDPGLGLRLIYFSYDVKMKEKGDIPEGYSVSREKKERFSLILESASTNQTSMYLCASSSPPRVRSNQPQHFGDGTRLSIL.

This rearrangement joins TRBV2 to TRBJ1-2; unclear D gene. The CDR3 is 15 residues long. Deletions cut 3 bases from V and 2 bases from J, with 13 bases between. Per germline, CDR1 SNHLY and CDR2 FYNNEI. For the CDR3, the DNA is TGTGCCAGCAGTGACATAACCTTCGGGAACTATGGCTACACCTTC. This sequence encodes CASSDITFGNYGYTF.

V and J are TRBV27 and TRBJ1-1; no firm D call. This CDR3 is 14 amino acids long. Trimming took off 3 bases at V and 1 base at J, with 9 bases between the two ends. Germline V CDR1 and CDR2: MNHEY, SMNVEV (reference sequence). The CDR3 spells CASSFGIPNTEAFF. CDR3 in DNA: TGTGCCAGCAGTTTCGGGATACCGAACACTGAAGCTTTCTTT.

The chain employs TRBV19 and TRBJ2-2, with 8 nucleotides matching TRBD1. Losses at the gene ends were 3 bases for V and 5 bases for J; bases not matched to a gene: 8. CDR1 and CDR2 (germline): LNHDA, SQIVND (reference sequence). The CDR3 extends over 16 amino acids. For the CDR3, the DNA is TGTGCCAGTAGTATTGTCGGGACAGGAAGAACCGGGGAGCTGTTTTTT. Protein: CASSIVGTGRTGELFF.

The chain links TRBV19 to TRBJ2-7, with D possibly TRBD2 on 5 matching bases. The CDR3 has 14 amino acids. The V gene's germline CDR1 is LNHDA and CDR2 SQIVND (reference sequence). V lost 6 bases and J lost 1, with 13 bases in between. The CDR3 DNA reads TGTGCCAGTAGCCGACGGACTGCTTCCTACGAGCAGTACTTC. It is translated as CASSRRTASYEQYF. The variable domain in full, with the rest retrieved from reference TRBV19 and TRBJ2-7, is DGGITQSPKYLFRKEGQNVTLSCEQNLNHDAMYWYRQDPGQGLRLIYYSQIVNDFQKGDIAEGYSVSREKKESFPLTVTSAQKNPTAFYLCASSRRTASYEQYFGPGTRLTVT.